This TCR beta chain came from a study of early stage breast cancer tumors. Whole-study context: Of 15 to 20 invasive breast tumors, about 12 were hormone receptor-positive, HER2-negative.

The CDR3 is made up of 16 amino acids. Unmatched junction bases numbered 7, after V lost 7 bases and J lost 3 bases. Germline CDR1 and CDR2: LNHDA and SQIVND (reference sequence). Notes on the study in general: Functional markers like CD4, CD8 and FOXP3 were missed in bulk sequencing. Compared with adjacent normal breast tissue, tumors showed roughly 2.5-fold greater T cell density and higher clonality.

There are a few counts of this clone. The antigen is not known. The protocol was immunoSEQ multiplex PCR, while the TCRdb copy is restricted to in-frame clones and leaves out a portion. The sample holds fewer than 80,000 clones, less than 90% seen once. The chain joins TRBV19 to TRBJ2-1; 12 nucleotides align to TRBD2. The specimen sequenced was blood. This receptor was identified in a person between 35 and 49 years old with breast cancer. CDR3 sequence (DNA): TGTGCCAGTACTCCGCTAGCGGGAGGGCGCTACAATGAGCAGTTCTTC. This translates into CASTPLAGGRYNEQFF.